The 18 T cell receptor beta chains given below trace back to one sample, sequenced in a study of blood T cell repertoires in COVID-19 (dated by TCRdb to the early 2020s). Receptor amplification or capture employed the immunoSEQ multiplex PCR assay. The source is immuneACCESS, and TCRdb retained only in-frame sequences with V and J called. Part of the clones is not carried over; for the studies checked, unresolved V genes explain less than half of this, and the remainder is unexplained. This sample comprises under 200,000 clones, about 90% of them detected only once. The ten largest account for 1.5% to 2% of the sample. Sequencing was carried out using peripheral blood. Source of these receptors: a young man with active or convalescent COVID-19.

CDR3 sequence reads: CASSGAVTSTNAQETQYF. Here the CDR3 DNA reads TGTGCCAGCAGCGGAGCGGTTACTAGCACCAATGCCCAAGAGACCCAGTACTTC. The chain employs TRBV3-1 (or the pseudogene TRBV3-2) and TRBJ2-5; TRBD2 is a possible D gene (6 bases). The CDR3 contains 18 residues. V was cut by 5 bases and J by 1 base, with 23 bases left in between. Germline values: CDR1 LGHDT, CDR2 YNNKEL (reference sequence).

The chain joins TRBV11-2 to TRBJ1-1; D gene uncertain. The CDR3 spans 13 residues. The germline V and J ends were trimmed by 1 base and 2 bases, with 5 bases remaining between them. Looked up from germline, CDR1 is SGHAT and CDR2 is FQNNGV. The CDR3 DNA reads TGTGCCAGCAGCTTAGTCAGTAACACTGAAGCTTTCTTT. Translation gives CASSLVSNTEAFF.

The V gene is TRBV27, the J gene TRBJ1-3; TRBD1 aligns across 11 bases. From germline, CDR1 is MNHEY and CDR2 SMNVEV (reference sequence). Trimming cost V 8 bases and J 4 bases; bases outside gene matches: 7. There are 15 residues in the CDR3. CDR3 DNA: TGTGCCAGCCGGCGGACAGGGGGCTACGGAAACACCATATATTTT. It specifies CASRRTGGYGNTIYF.

This clone was seen a few times. This chain uses TRBV29-1 with TRBJ1-5; D unclear. The CDR3 spans 13 residues. Germline CDR1 reads SQVTM; CDR2 reads ANQGSEA. Trimming removed 7 bases at V and 9 bases at J, with 19 bases between. The CDR3 sequence: CSAAWAEGRPQHF. The CDR3 bases are TGCAGCGCCGCTTGGGCGGAGGGTCGGCCCCAGCATTTT.

In the case of this clone: Other DNA sequences in this specimen translate into the identical CDR3. V is TRBV19 and J is TRBJ2-2, with 9 nucleotides matching TRBD1. V dropped 6 bases and J dropped 3; count of bases not matched to a gene: 2. The CDR3 has 14 amino acids. Germline lookup yields CDR1 LNHDA and CDR2 SQIVND (reference sequence). The CDR3 DNA reads TGTGCCAGTAGGGACAGGGGCGACACCGGGGAGCTGTTTTTT. The encoded protein is CASRDRGDTGELFF.

This chain links TRBV4-1 with TRBJ1-5, with unresolved D. The ends were cut back, 1 base at V and 2 bases at J, with 9 bases in the middle. The CDR3 is 15 residues long. Per the germline V gene, CDR1 is MGHRA and CDR2 is YSYEKL. The CDR3 region has the DNA TGCGCCAGCAGCCAAGTGACCGGGGGCAATCAGCCCCAGCATTTT. Residues: CASSQVTGGNQPQHF.

The genes are TRBV5-1 and TRBJ1-1; 8 bases are a match to TRBD1. This CDR3 region has 14 residues. Germline V CDR1 and CDR2: SGHRS, YFSETQ. With 4 bases clipped from V and 1 base from J, the junction kept 3 bases outside the gene matches. The CDR3: CASSGGQENTEAFF. DNA for the CDR3: TGCGCCAGCAGCGGGGGACAGGAGAACACTGAAGCTTTCTTT. Full variable domain (missing parts from reference TRBV5-1 and TRBJ1-1): KAGVTQTPRYLIKTRGQQVTLSCSPISGHRSVSWYQQTPGQGLQFLFEYFSETQRNKGNFPGRFSGRQFSNSRSEMNVSTLELGDSALYLCASSGGQENTEAFFGQGTRLTVV.

V usage is TRBV7-2 and J usage is TRBJ1-3; maybe TRBD1 (6 bases). CDR1 SGHTA and CDR2 FQGNSA come from the germline V gene. Between the trimmed V and J ends, which lost 8 bases and 4 bases, there was a span of 15 bases. The CDR3 spans 14 residues. CDR3 loop: CASRNRAEGNTIYF. The CDR3 nucleotides are TGTGCCAGCCGTAACAGGGCGGAAGGAAACACCATATATTTT.

The chain has TRBV7-9 and TRBJ2-7; 9 bases line up with TRBD1. The ends lost 3 bases at V and 2 bases at J; junction bases unmatched: 2. Germline V CDR1 and CDR2: SEHNR, FQNEAQ (reference sequence). CDR3 length equals 14 residues. The CDR3: CASSLGQGTYEQYF. CDR3 DNA: TGTGCCAGCAGCTTGGGACAGGGCACCTACGAGCAGTACTTC.

The chain has TRBV7-3 and TRBJ2-2, with 14 nucleotides matching TRBD2. After removal of 4 bases from V and 4 bases from J, the junction contained 8 bases not matched to a gene. The CDR3 contains 18 residues. Germline loops: CDR1 SGHTA, CDR2 FQGTGA. CDR3 in amino acids: CASSSGTSGRWSTGELFF. The CDR3, as DNA: TGTGCCAGCAGCTCAGGGACTAGCGGGAGATGGAGCACCGGGGAGCTGTTTTTT.

The chain recombines TRBV4-2 with TRBJ1-2; D gene unclear. The CDR3 is 15 amino acids. CDR1 and CDR2 (germline): LGHNA, YNFKEQ. V was trimmed by 4 bases and J by 3 bases, leaving 15 bases between them. The DNA of the CDR3 is TGTGCCAGCAGCCTTCACCCCCGAACAGACTATGGCTACACCTTC. This sequence encodes CASSLHPRTDYGYTF.

CDR3 amino acids: CATSRDYRGFGGNQPQHF. Here the CDR3 DNA reads TGTGCCACCAGCAGAGACTACAGGGGTTTCGGGGGCAATCAGCCCCAGCATTTT. This sequence joins TRBV15 and TRBJ1-5; 7 bases fit TRBD1. Germline CDR1 is LNHNV and CDR2 is YYDKDF (reference sequence). The CDR3 extends over 18 amino acids. J lost 2 bases, V lost 0 bases, and 10 bases had no gene match.

The chain carries TRBV5-1 and TRBJ2-3, with 7 positions matching TRBD2. The CDR3 runs 14 residues. Germline V CDR1 and CDR2: SGHRS, YFSETQ. V lost 3 bases, J lost 6 bases, and 7 bases stayed unmatched. The CDR3 loop is CASSWGGLRDTQYF. CDR3 sequence (DNA): TGCGCCAGCAGCTGGGGGGGTCTGAGGGATACGCAGTATTTT.

The sample holds one count of this clone. The sample holds other DNA sequences that translate to the same CDR3. The chain links TRBV10-2 to TRBJ1-1; no clear D. The CDR3 consists of 15 residues. The V gene lost 0 bases and the J gene lost 0 bases, with 8 bases spanning the gap. From germline, CDR1 is WSHSY and CDR2 SAAADI. As DNA, the CDR3 is TGCGCCAGCAGTGAGTCGAGAGACATGAACACTGAAGCTTTCTTT. Its protein is CASSESRDMNTEAFF.

The chain carries TRBV11-3 and TRBJ2-2; TRBD2 matches at 7 bases. V trimming: 10 bases; J trimming: 6 bases; junction bases outside the gene matches: 11. CDR1 SGHNT and CDR2 YENEEA come from the germline V gene. The CDR3 loop spans 14 amino acids. The CDR3 coding sequence is TGTGCCACCGCGGCGGGAGCCTCGGCCGGGGAGCTGTTTTTT. Protein sequence: CATAAGASAGELFF.

The V and J genes are TRBV7-9 and TRBJ2-2; D uncertain. CDR1 is SEHNR, CDR2 FQNEAQ, per germline (reference sequence). V dropped 5 bases and J dropped 8 bases, with 9 bases sitting between them. The length of the CDR3 is 12 residues. The CDR3 sequence: CASSHLQGELFF. For the CDR3, the DNA is TGTGCCAGCAGCCACCTTCAGGGGGAGCTGTTTTTT.

V and J are TRBV5-4 and TRBJ2-3; possible D gene TRBD2, 5 bases. V was trimmed by 3 bases and J by 6 bases, leaving 11 bases between them. CDR3 length: 13 residues. Germline V CDR1 and CDR2: SGHNT, YYREEE (reference sequence). The CDR3 DNA is TGTGCCAGCAGCTCGGACTTAGCCGATACGCAGTATTTT. Protein product: CASSSDLADTQYF.

This rearrangement joins TRBV5-1 to TRBJ2-5; unclear D gene. In germline, CDR1 is SGHRS, CDR2 YFSETQ. There are 15 residues in the CDR3. Trimming shortened V by 0 bases and J by 2 bases, and 11 bases separated the two germline ends. The CDR3 loop reads CASSLAVLPQETQYF. CDR3 nucleotides: TGCGCCAGCAGCTTGGCGGTCCTTCCGCAAGAGACCCAGTACTTC.